The clone carrying this TCR beta chain was observed a handful of times. This entry belongs to a study of beta chain features in type 1 diabetes. Study at large: Across every sample, some 110 million sorted cells were examined in total.

The germline CDR1 and CDR2 sequences are MGHDK and SYGVNS. With V trimmed by 10 bases and J by 3 bases, 14 bases remained unmatched. The CDR3 covers 16 residues. All of the isolated RNA was reverse transcribed, so expressed TCRB transcripts were sequenced. Generated by immunoSEQ multiplex PCR, the TCRdb table keeps only in-frame clones and is missing some. The repertoire has about 230,000 clones, 9.6% of them found once; the top ten carry around 0.031%. The specimen was naive CD4+ T cells from blood. The chain combines TRBV25-1 with TRBJ2-3; 9 bases are shared with TRBD1. The receptor's source is a woman aged 18-29 years in good health. The CDR3 is CATQWGRQGGTDTQYF. CDR3 in DNA: TGTGCCACCCAGTGGGGAAGACAGGGGGGTACAGATACGCAGTATTTT.